This passage covers 2 T cell receptor beta chains from one sample sequenced in a study of molecular identifiers for immune sequencing clone quantification. MiXCR, applied by TCRdb to the PCR reads, yields one record per CDR3 protein. The sample yields about 320,000 distinct CDR3 sequences, over 20% seen once. The sample taken for sequencing was naive CD8+ T cells from blood, with Jurkat cell RNA spiked in. Regarding subset: FACS-sorted CD8+CD4-CCR7+CD45RA+ naive T cells. The receptors were gathered from a human donor in good health. Some libraries in this study had Jurkat cell RNA spiked in.

This clonotype was recorded many times. The junction shows a germline mismatch at one end, possibly a read error. This rearrangement joins TRBV4-3 to TRBJ1-1, with D hard to call. The CDR3 is 14 amino acids. Germline lookup yields CDR1 LGHNA and CDR2 YSLEER. The CDR3: CASSQDTGNSEAFF. The CDR3 DNA sequence: TGCGCCAGCAGCCAAGATACGGGGAACAGTGAAGCTTTCTTT.

This clonotype was counted a few times. The chain is built from TRBV19 and TRBJ2-1, with 8 bases fitting TRBD1. CDR1 is LNHDA and CDR2 is SQIVND in the germline V gene (reference sequence). Germline trimming cut 4 bases from V and 7 bases from J; bases unmatched to any gene: 6. This CDR3 comprises 14 residues. In DNA, the CDR3 is TGTGCCAGTAGTAACTCCGGGACAGGTAATGAGCAGTTCTTC. This encodes CASSNSGTGNEQFF.